These 30 T cell receptor beta chains originate from one sample sequenced in a study of CD4+ T cells in melanoma (dated by TCRdb to between 2021 and 2024). Library construction relied on the immunoSEQ multiplex PCR assay. Imported from immuneACCESS, the table was reduced by TCRdb to in-frame sequences with V and J called. These copies leave out some clones; in studies compared against another copy, an unresolved V gene accounts for under half, and the cause of the remainder is not known. The sample has tens of thousands of clones on record, around 80% of them singletons. The ten largest clonotypes hold approximately 9.7% of the sample. These receptors originate from a human donor with melanoma.

The chain couples TRBV18 to TRBJ1-1; TRBD1 aligns across 8 bases. J lost 5 bases, V lost 4 bases, and 3 bases had no gene match. The CDR3 runs to 13 residues. Germline lookup yields CDR1 KGHSH and CDR2 LQKENI. CDR3 amino acids: CASSQTGDTEAFF. CDR3 in DNA: TGTGCCAGCTCACAGACAGGGGATACTGAAGCTTTCTTT.

The chain joins TRBV29-1 to TRBJ2-7; D might be TRBD2 (6 bases). The length of the CDR3 is 15 residues. V lost 4 bases to trimming and J lost 4 bases, with 20 bases between them. Germline-derived CDR1 and CDR2 are SQVTM and ANQGSEA. The CDR3 is CSVAGTPDTRYEQYF. DNA of the CDR3: TGCAGCGTTGCCGGGACTCCGGATACGAGGTACGAGCAGTACTTC.

The V gene is TRBV6-1, the J gene TRBJ2-3, with D possibly matching TRBD2 (6 bases). The CDR3 totals 16 residues. Trimming stripped 2 bases from V and 4 bases from J, with 16 bases between. Per the germline V gene, CDR1 is MNHNS and CDR2 is SASEGT. The CDR3 DNA follows: TGTGCCAGCAGTGAAAGGGGCGGGGTGAGCCCAGATACGCAGTATTTT. Translation: CASSERGGVSPDTQYF.

The V gene is TRBV18, the J gene TRBJ1-2; TRBD1 agrees at 9 bases. This CDR3 has 12 residues. The junction had 4 bases not matched to a gene; V was cut back by 6 bases and J by 8 bases. CDR1 and CDR2 (germline): KGHSH, LQKENI. CDR3 sequence reads: CASSSTGGGYTF. CDR3 nucleotides: TGTGCCAGCTCGTCTACAGGGGGCGGCTACACCTTC.

This clone was seen once. The chain joins TRBV5-5 to TRBJ1-2; 8 bases fit TRBD1. The CDR3 totals 15 residues. Germline V gives CDR1 SGHKS, CDR2 YYEKEE (reference sequence). The V segment lost 0 bases and the J segment 3 bases; nucleotides outside the gene matches: 4. This chain's CDR3 is CASSLEAGGYYGYTF. DNA for the CDR3: TGTGCCAGCAGCTTGGAGGCAGGGGGCTACTATGGCTACACCTTC.

The chain has TRBV19 and TRBJ1-5; TRBD1 might be the D (5 bases). The V end was cut by 1 base, the J end by 4 bases, with 11 bases between. This CDR3 region has 15 residues. The germline V gene has CDR1 LNHDA and CDR2 SQIVND (reference sequence). The CDR3 DNA sequence: TGTGCCAGTAGTATAGGACGCGGGGGAAATCAGCCCCAGCATTTT. Protein sequence: CASSIGRGGNQPQHF.

V usage is TRBV6-5 and J usage is TRBJ2-7; D not certain. From germline, CDR1 is MNHEY and CDR2 SVGAGI. V was pared by 5 bases and J by 1 base, with 12 bases between. This CDR3 has 14 amino acids. The chain's CDR3 is CASSLRAVSYEQYF. The DNA of the CDR3 is TGTGCCAGCAGTCTTAGGGCCGTATCCTACGAGCAGTACTTC.

The rearrangement joins TRBV5-1 to TRBJ2-7, with D perhaps being TRBD1 or TRBD2 (6 bases each). V was clipped by 0 bases and J by 5 bases, with 18 bases between them. The CDR3 covers 16 residues. Germline V gene sequence: CDR1 SGHRS, CDR2 YFSETQ. CDR3 DNA sequence: TGCGCCAGCAGCTTGGAGAGGGGGGAGCTCGGCGACGAGCAGTACTTC. Translating it yields CASSLERGELGDEQYF. The full variable domain, rest sourced from reference TRBV5-1 and TRBJ2-7, is KAGVTQTPRYLIKTRGQQVTLSCSPISGHRSVSWYQQTPGQGLQFLFEYFSETQRNKGNFPGRFSGRQFSNSRSEMNVSTLELGDSALYLCASSLERGELGDEQYFGPGTRLTVT.

V is TRBV2 and J is TRBJ1-2; TRBD1 might be the D (5 bases). CDR3 length: 13 amino acids. Germline-derived CDR1 and CDR2 are SNHLY and FYNNEI. Trimming took off 4 bases at V and 5 bases at J, with 11 bases between the two ends. The CDR3 nucleotides read TGTGCCAGCAGTGTGGGGGAGTATTATGGCTACACCTTC. Encoded protein: CASSVGEYYGYTF.

J is TRBJ2-7 and V is TRBV10-1; no definite D call. Germline lookup yields CDR1 WNHNN and CDR2 SYGVQD (reference sequence). CDR3 length equals 13 residues. The V end lost 0 bases, the J end lost 7 bases, and 10 bases lay between the germline ends. The CDR3 sequence is CASSESAAREQYF. As DNA, the CDR3 is TGCGCCAGCAGTGAGTCTGCCGCCCGAGAGCAGTACTTC.

The rearrangement joins TRBV4-1 to TRBJ2-2, with a tentative D call TRBD1 (5 bases). Germline V lookup: CDR1 MGHRA, CDR2 YSYEKL. Trimming removed 5 bases at V and 5 bases at J, with 15 bases between. The CDR3 length is 15 residues. The chain's CDR3 is CASSRAPKGTGELFF. The DNA of the CDR3 is TGCGCCAGCAGCAGGGCTCCTAAGGGGACCGGGGAGCTGTTTTTT.

The CDR3 coding sequence is TGTGCCTGGGGACTAGCGGGGAACACAGATACGCAGTATTTT. This sequence encodes CAWGLAGNTDTQYF. The rearrangement uses TRBV30 and TRBJ2-3; 12 nucleotides align to TRBD2. Losses at the gene ends were 5 bases for V and 2 bases for J; bases not matched to a gene: 2. This CDR3 has 14 residues. Germline CDR1 reads GTSNPN; CDR2 reads SVGIG (reference sequence). The full variable domain, rest sourced from reference TRBV30 and TRBJ2-3, is SQTIHQWPATLVQPVGSPLSLECTVEGTSNPNLYWYRQAAGRGLQLLFYSVGIGQISSEVPQNLSASRPQDRQFILSSKKLLLSDSGFYLCAWGLAGNTDTQYFGPGTRLTVL.

The chain links TRBV5-1 to TRBJ1-1, with no clear D. Trimming left V 7 bases short and J 0 bases short, with 13 bases between. The germline V gene has CDR1 SGHRS and CDR2 YFSETQ. This CDR3 is built from 14 residues. CDR3 region: CASGSTQMNTEAFF. The DNA of the CDR3 is TGCGCCAGCGGCTCAACTCAAATGAACACTGAAGCTTTCTTT.

The rearrangement links TRBV2 to TRBJ2-5, with 8 bases aligning to TRBD1. CDR1 SNHLY and CDR2 FYNNEI come from the germline V gene. The CDR3 length is 16 residues. V gave up 7 bases and J gave up 4 bases; unmatched junction bases: 14. CDR3 residues: CASISSRDRLRETQYF. DNA of the CDR3: TGTGCCAGCATCTCGAGCCGGGACAGGCTTCGAGAGACCCAGTACTTC.

V and J are TRBV29-1 and TRBJ2-3; no firm D call. Looked up from germline, CDR1 is SQVTM and CDR2 is ANQGSEA. Between the trimmed V and J ends, which lost 5 bases and 5 bases, there was a span of 17 bases. The length of the CDR3 is 14 residues. The CDR3 is CSVSANAVRDTQYF. CDR3 DNA: TGCAGCGTTAGCGCTAATGCCGTGAGAGATACGCAGTATTTT.

This clone turned up a few times. The gene calls are TRBV12-5 and TRBJ2-7, with D perhaps matching TRBD1 (6 bases). This CDR3 is 14 amino acids long. V lost 7 bases and J lost 2, with 15 bases in between. Per the germline V gene, CDR1 is LGHNT and CDR2 is FRNRAP. DNA of the CDR3: TGTGCTAGTGCCTTGGACAGAAAAGCCTACGAGCAGTACTTC. It is translated as CASALDRKAYEQYF.

The V and J genes are TRBV27 and TRBJ1-2; possibly TRBD1 for D (5 bases). Trimming removed 3 bases from V and 4 bases from J, with 12 bases in between. The CDR3 loop spans 14 amino acids. Germline CDR1 reads MNHEY; CDR2 reads SMNVEV (reference sequence). The CDR3 bases are TGTGCCAGCAGTTTTTTGGGGCCGGGCTATGGCTACACCTTC. It translates to CASSFLGPGYGYTF.

This clone was seen just once. The chain links TRBV5-4 to TRBJ1-5; D call uncertain. The V and J ends lost 0 bases and 6 bases respectively, with 7 bases between them. The CDR3 length is 13 residues. Germline lookup yields CDR1 SGHNT and CDR2 YYREEE (reference sequence). The CDR3 DNA reads as TGTGCCAGCAGCTTGGGGGAGGGTCAGCCCCAGCATTTT. This gives the protein CASSLGEGQPQHF.

V usage is TRBV9 and J usage is TRBJ2-3; perhaps TRBD1 as D (6 bases). Germline V CDR1 and CDR2: SGDLS, YYNGEE. V was trimmed by 3 bases and J by 1 base, leaving 18 bases between them. The CDR3 consists of 17 residues. The CDR3 is CASSEGVSSRGTDTQYF. The CDR3, as DNA: TGTGCCAGCAGCGAGGGGGTCTCGAGCCGAGGCACAGATACGCAGTATTTT.

This chain joins TRBV28 and TRBJ1-1; 8 bases map to TRBD1. The CDR3 length is 18 residues. Looked up from germline, CDR1 is MDHEN and CDR2 is SYDVKM. J gave up 1 base and V 6 bases, and 16 bases lay outside the gene matches. CDR3 sequence (DNA): TGTGCCAGCAGCACTTGGGTGGGACAGGCGACTGCGAACACTGAAGCTTTCTTT. As protein: CASSTWVGQATANTEAFF.

This chain joins TRBV18 and TRBJ2-7; tentatively, D is TRBD1 (5 bases). CDR1 is KGHSH and CDR2 is LQKENI in the germline V gene. The V end was cut by 3 bases, the J end by 7 bases, with 13 bases between. This CDR3 has 13 amino acids. The CDR3 loop is CASSPRQGWEQYF. In nucleotides, the CDR3 is TGTGCCAGCTCACCGAGGCAGGGTTGGGAGCAGTACTTC.

The chain links TRBV5-1 to TRBJ1-3, with a possible D match to TRBD1 (6 bases). The CDR3 covers 14 residues. V dropped 4 bases and J dropped 2 bases, with 10 bases sitting between them. In germline, CDR1 is SGHRS, CDR2 YFSETQ. Here the CDR3 reads CASSTQGAGNTIYF. The DNA of the CDR3 is TGCGCCAGCAGCACACAGGGTGCTGGAAACACCATATATTTT.

The chain links TRBV18 to TRBJ1-1; the D gene is possibly TRBD1 (6 bases). CDR1 is KGHSH, CDR2 LQKENI, per germline. This CDR3 is built from 16 residues. V shed 3 bases and J shed 3 bases, with 17 bases lying between them. CDR3 protein: CASSPPQGRKDTEAFF. DNA for the CDR3: TGTGCCAGCTCACCTCCCCAGGGGAGGAAGGACACTGAAGCTTTCTTT.

The chain joins TRBV6-5 to TRBJ1-2, with 10 bases matching TRBD1. Unmatched junction bases numbered 0, after V lost 5 bases and J lost 6 bases. The CDR3 consists of 12 residues. Germline loops: CDR1 MNHEY, CDR2 SVGAGI. The CDR3 nucleotides read TGTGCCAGCAGTGGGACAGGGGATGGCTACACCTTC. Translation: CASSGTGDGYTF.

The chain has TRBV5-1 and TRBJ2-2, with TRBD2 matching over 7 bases. After removal of 1 base from V and 4 bases from J, the junction contained 4 bases not matched to a gene. Germline values: CDR1 SGHRS, CDR2 YFSETQ. The CDR3 sequence is 15 residues long. The CDR3 nucleotides are TGCGCCAGCAGCTTGTTGTGGGGGGGCACCGGGGAGCTGTTTTTT. Translation: CASSLLWGGTGELFF.

The V call is TRBV6-4, the J call TRBJ2-3; 7 bases agree with TRBD2. There are 15 residues in the CDR3. CDR1 MRHNA and CDR2 SNTAGT come from the germline V gene. The junction had 3 bases not matched to a gene; V was cut back by 2 bases and J by 1 base. CDR3 bases: TGTGCCAGCAGTGACCTGGCGGGAGGCACAGATACGCAGTATTTT. This translates into CASSDLAGGTDTQYF.

This clone was detected a few times. The chain combines TRBV29-1 with TRBJ2-7, with TRBD1 identical over 10 bases. J gave up 4 bases and V 4 bases, and 7 bases lay outside the gene matches. This CDR3 is 14 amino acids long. Germline lookup yields CDR1 SQVTM and CDR2 ANQGSEA. The CDR3 DNA is TGCAGCGTTGCCGGGACAGGGGATACGTACGAGCAGTACTTC. Translation gives CSVAGTGDTYEQYF.

The chain uses TRBV11-2 and TRBJ1-1, with D possibly being TRBD1 (5 bases). The V and J ends lost 2 bases and 6 bases respectively, with 13 bases between them. The CDR3 loop spans 14 amino acids. Germline CDR1 and CDR2: SGHAT and FQNNGV. Here the CDR3 DNA reads TGTGCCAGCAGCTTACTGGGGGTTATAGCTGAAGCTTTCTTT. This sequence encodes CASSLLGVIAEAFF. The entire variable domain, with the rest obtained from reference TRBV11-2 and TRBJ1-1, is as follows: EAGVAQSPRYKIIEKRQSVAFWCNPISGHATLYWYQQILGQGPKLLIQFQNNGVVDDSQLPKDRFSAERLKGVDSTLKIQPAKLEDSAVYLCASSLLGVIAEAFFGQGTRLTVV.

CDR3 DNA sequence: TGTGCCACCAGCAGGGGGTCAGGGCGGGGGGGCTTCAATGAGCAGTTCTTC. This gives the protein CATSRGSGRGGFNEQFF. V and J are TRBV15 and TRBJ2-1, with 9 bases lining up with TRBD2. Germline V gives CDR1 LNHNV, CDR2 YYDKDF (reference sequence). The CDR3 runs to 17 residues. The V segment lost 3 bases and the J segment 6 bases; nucleotides outside the gene matches: 12.

This clone was found a few times. The chain carries TRBV2 and TRBJ1-2; no reliable D call. Per the germline V gene, CDR1 is SNHLY and CDR2 is FYNNEI. The CDR3 is made up of 13 amino acids. Between the trimmed V and J ends, which lost 3 bases and 8 bases, there was a span of 13 bases. As DNA, the CDR3 is TGTGCCAGCAGTGATTCGGGGTGGAGGGGCTACACCTTC. Protein: CASSDSGWRGYTF.